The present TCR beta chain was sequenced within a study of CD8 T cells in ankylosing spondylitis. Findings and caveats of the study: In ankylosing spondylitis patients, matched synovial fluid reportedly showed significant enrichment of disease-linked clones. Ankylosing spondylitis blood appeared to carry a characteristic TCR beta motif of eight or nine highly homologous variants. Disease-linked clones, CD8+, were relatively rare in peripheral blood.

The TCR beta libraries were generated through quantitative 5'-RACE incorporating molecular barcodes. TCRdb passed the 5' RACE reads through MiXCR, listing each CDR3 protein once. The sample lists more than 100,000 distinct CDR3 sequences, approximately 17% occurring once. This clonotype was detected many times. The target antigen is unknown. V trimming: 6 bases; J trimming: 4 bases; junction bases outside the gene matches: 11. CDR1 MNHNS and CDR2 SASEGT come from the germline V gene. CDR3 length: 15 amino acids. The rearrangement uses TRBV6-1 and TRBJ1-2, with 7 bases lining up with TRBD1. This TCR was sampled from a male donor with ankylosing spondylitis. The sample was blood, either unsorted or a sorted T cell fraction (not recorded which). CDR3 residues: CASSPPGTAIYGYTF. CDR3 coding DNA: TGTGCCAGCAGCCCCCCCGGGACAGCTATCTATGGCTACACCTTC.